What follows describes a single T cell receptor (beta chain). Germline assignment: CDR1 MGHRA and CDR2 YSYEKL. The CDR3 contains 18 residues. The ends were cut back, 1 base at V and 2 bases at J, with 20 bases in the middle. The data stem from a study of early T cells in non-severe SARS-CoV-2 infection. Separate cDNA molecules each had unique molecular identifiers attached to them. TCRdb reanalysed the 5' RACE reads using MiXCR and keeps one entry per CDR3 protein. Among some 71,000 distinct CDR3 sequences listed, roughly an eighth were seen once. V gene TRBV4-1 combines with J gene TRBJ1-1; D perhaps matches TRBD1 (6 bases). The TCR originated in an adult who was a healthcare worker with PCR-confirmed SARS-CoV-2 infection or an uninfected control (not recorded which). Sequenced here: whole blood, sampled at baseline. The CDR3 is CASSQVVWDKEINTEAFF. CDR3 sequence (DNA): TGCGCCAGCAGCCAAGTAGTATGGGACAAAGAAATAAACACTGAAGCTTTCTTT.